Listed below are T cell receptor beta chains from one sample, sequenced in a study of T-cell memory formation after mild COVID-19. TCRdb passed the 5' RACE reads through MiXCR, listing each CDR3 protein once. The sample carries over 350,000 distinct CDR3 sequences, about 24% recorded once. The sample taken for sequencing was PBMCs or a T cell subset sorted from them (not recorded which). These receptors all come from an adult woman who had mild COVID-19 (a few samples of this study predate the infection). Cell type and time point are not known. CDR3s include the opening cysteine and the closing phenylalanine or tryptophan. A D gene is named only where the DNA matches it firmly. Size tells how often a clone was seen (once, few, many) or the class of an expanded clone, and some rows leave it out.

>TRBV10-3|TRBJ2-7|NA|few
CAISEPGSGEQYF
TGTGCCATCAGTGAGCCGGGTTCGGGAGAGCAGTACTTC
>TRBV24-1|TRBJ2-1|TRBD2|few
CATSGTSGSGYNEQFF
TGTGCCACCAGTGGGACTAGCGGGAGTGGCTACAATGAGCAGTTCTTC
>TRBV6-2/TRBV6-3|TRBJ2-7|TRBD2|NA
CASSYSWRELDEQYF
TGTGCCAGCAGTTACTCTTGGCGGGAGCTAGACGAGCAGTACTTC
>TRBV20-1|TRBJ2-5|NA|few
CSARDGRYQETQYF
TGCAGTGCTAGAGACGGGCGGTACCAAGAGACCCAGTACTTC
>TRBV7-2|TRBJ2-2|NA|few
CASSFGRTGELFF
TGTGCCAGCAGCTTCGGGCGGACCGGGGAGCTGTTTTTT
>TRBV21-1|TRBJ2-2|NA|NA
CASSKDRGRASDTGELFF
TGTGCCAGCAGCAAAGATAGGGGAAGGGCTTCGGACACCGGGGAGCTGTTTTTT
>TRBV3-1|TRBJ2-7|TRBD2|few
CASSQPGLAEYEQYF
TGTGCCAGCAGCCAACCGGGACTAGCGGAATACGAGCAGTACTTC
>TRBV13|TRBJ2-7|NA|NA
CASSPQGPDFYEQYF
TGTGCCAGCAGCCCGCAGGGGCCTGACTTCTACGAGCAGTACTTC
>TRBV29-1|TRBJ1-1|NA|few
CSGYSGGTEAFF
TGCAGCGGTTACAGCGGGGGCACTGAAGCTTTCTTT
>TRBV7-2|TRBJ2-5|TRBD1|few
CASSFSGTGEETQYF
TGTGCCAGCAGCTTCTCCGGGACAGGGGAAGAGACCCAGTACTTC
>TRBV19|TRBJ1-2|NA|NA
CASIPGGNYGYTF
TGTGCCAGTATCCCCGGGGGTAACTATGGCTACACCTTC
>TRBV21-1|TRBJ1-1|NA|NA
CASSKGTPGTAPQPNTEAFF
TGTGCCAGCAGCAAAGGCACTCCCGGGACAGCGCCTCAACCGAACACTGAAGCTTTCTTT
>TRBV5-1|TRBJ2-1|TRBD2|NA
CASRTSGSGPYNEQFF
TGCGCCAGCAGAACTAGCGGGAGTGGCCCCTACAATGAGCAGTTCTTC
>TRBV6-2/TRBV6-3|TRBJ2-7|TRBD1|few
CASSSGTVGRYEQYF
TGTGCCAGCAGTTCCGGGACAGTGGGGCGATACGAGCAGTACTTC
>TRBV6-5|TRBJ2-6|NA|few
CASSYSDGTGANVLTF
TGTGCCAGCAGTTACTCCGATGGGACTGGGGCCAACGTCCTGACTTTC
>TRBV7-2|TRBJ2-1|NA|few
CASSFVHEQFF
TGTGCCAGCAGCTTCGTCCATGAGCAGTTCTTC
>TRBV20-1|TRBJ2-7|TRBD2|NA
CSAEREGSYEQYF
TGCAGTGCAGAGCGGGAGGGGTCCTACGAGCAGTACTTC
>TRBV23-1|TRBJ2-1|NA|many
CASSQGVGCNEQFF
TGCGCCAGCAGTCAAGGGGTCGGTTGCAATGAGCAGTTCTTC
>TRBV10-3|TRBJ2-1|NA|few
CAISDFRIGSSEQFF
TGTGCCATCAGTGACTTCCGCATCGGGAGTAGTGAGCAGTTCTTC
>TRBV5-1|TRBJ2-3|TRBD2|few
CASRSPGGLRTDTQYF
TGCGCCAGCCGCTCACCGGGGGGACTCCGCACAGATACGCAGTATTTT
>TRBV12-3/TRBV12-4|TRBJ2-3|NA|few
CASSPPRWGIQYF
TGTGCCAGCAGTCCACCTCGGTGGGGAATCCAGTATTTT
>TRBV30|TRBJ1-5|NA|few
CAWSVQANQPQHF
TGTGCCTGGAGTGTACAGGCGAATCAGCCCCAGCATTTT
>TRBV6-6|TRBJ1-3|NA|few
CASSSGQNSGNTIYF
TGTGCCAGCAGTTCGGGACAAAACTCTGGAAACACCATATATTTT
>TRBV14|TRBJ2-5|NA|NA
CASSQILLTVQETQYF
TGTGCCAGCAGCCAGATACTGTTGACAGTCCAAGAGACCCAGTACTTC